The next 26 T cell receptor beta chains were all read from a single sample in a study of cytomegalovirus exposure and HLA in healthy donors. Assay: immunoSEQ multiplex PCR; the TCRdb copy retains only in-frame clones and omits some. The table shows about 220,000 clones, with 88% occurring only once. Sequenced: PBMCs. The receptor set was obtained from a woman aged 18-29 years in good health and CMV-seronegative.

The rearrangement uses TRBV7-2 and TRBJ2-5; D may be TRBD1 (6 bases). CDR1 is SGHTA and CDR2 is FQGNSA in the germline V gene. This CDR3 contains 13 residues. V was shortened by 1 base and J by 7 bases, with 10 bases between the two germline ends. The CDR3 loop is CASSLDREGTQYF. The CDR3 DNA is TGTGCCAGCAGCTTAGACAGGGAAGGGACCCAGTACTTC.

Regarding this clone: One junction end does not reproduce the germline sequence, and a read error may be involved. The J gene is TRBJ1-5, the V gene TRBV7-7; D remains ambiguous. Germline values: CDR1 SSHAT, CDR2 FNYEAQ (reference sequence). The CDR3 extends over 13 amino acids. CDR3 sequence (DNA): TGTGCTAGCAGCTTAGCGCGGGATCAGCCCCAGCATTTT. Translating gives CASSLARDQPQHF.

The gene calls are TRBV4-1 and TRBJ2-2, with 7 bases fitting TRBD1. V shed 2 bases and J 3 bases; nucleotides not matched to a gene: 6. The V gene's germline CDR1 is MGHRA and CDR2 YSYEKL. CDR3 length equals 16 residues. The CDR3 spells CASSQIGGADTGELFF. In DNA, the CDR3 is TGCGCCAGCAGCCAAATAGGGGGCGCAGACACCGGGGAGCTGTTTTTT.

The chain uses TRBV2 and TRBJ2-3; TRBD2 matches at 14 bases. The CDR3 has 15 residues. J gave up 6 bases and V 2 bases, and 1 base lay outside the gene matches. CDR1 is SNHLY and CDR2 is FYNNEI in the germline V gene. CDR3 sequence reads: CASSERTSGRDTQYF. The CDR3 DNA reads as TGTGCCAGCAGTGAACGGACTAGCGGGAGGGATACGCAGTATTTT.

This clone was seen a handful of times. The chain links TRBV5-5 to TRBJ2-7, with D maybe TRBD1 (5 bases). Looked up from germline, CDR1 is SGHKS and CDR2 is YYEKEE (reference sequence). Deletions cut 5 bases from V and 4 bases from J, with 13 bases between. The CDR3 consists of 13 residues. The CDR3 nucleotides are TGTGCCAGCAGTCAAAGGGGCGGTTACGAGCAGTACTTC. It codes for CASSQRGGYEQYF. The variable domain in full, with the rest retrieved from reference TRBV5-5 and TRBJ2-7, is DAGVTQSPTHLIKTRGQQVTLRCSPISGHKSVSWYQQVLGQGPQFIFQYYEKEERGRGNFPDRFSARQFPNYSSELNVNALLLGDSALYLCASSQRGGYEQYFGPGTRLTVT.

The chain is built from TRBV5-4 and TRBJ2-7; D unresolved. Trimming cost V 1 base and J 5 bases, with 10 bases left between them. The CDR3 loop spans 13 amino acids. Germline V gives CDR1 SGHNT, CDR2 YYREEE (reference sequence). CDR3 in DNA: TGTGCCAGCAGCTTGCCCGGGTTCGACGAGCAGTACTTC. This codes for CASSLPGFDEQYF.

The chain combines TRBV5-1 with TRBJ2-1, with 8 bases that match TRBD2. CDR3 length: 15 amino acids. The V segment lost 0 bases and the J segment 2 bases; nucleotides outside the gene matches: 1. Germline CDR1 and CDR2: SGHRS and YFSETQ. CDR3 coding DNA: TGCGCCAGCAGCTTGGTAGCGGGGCCCTACAATGAGCAGTTCTTC. This translates into CASSLVAGPYNEQFF.

The genes are TRBV30 and TRBJ2-7; perhaps TRBD2 as D (6 bases). V lost 3 bases and J 2 bases, leaving 20 bases between the germline ends. The CDR3 consists of 16 residues. The germline CDR1 and CDR2 sequences are GTSNPN and SVGIG (reference sequence). The chain's CDR3 is CAWRTDGTPITYEQYF. DNA for the CDR3: TGTGCCTGGAGGACGGACGGGACTCCAATTACCTACGAGCAGTACTTC.

This chain connects TRBV28 to TRBJ1-5, with 7 positions matching TRBD1. V trimming: 2 bases; J trimming: 0 bases; junction bases outside the gene matches: 7. The CDR3 covers 17 residues. From germline, CDR1 is MDHEN and CDR2 SYDVKM. CDR3 bases: TGTGCCAGCAGTTTACTCGGGACAGCTTATAGCAATCAGCCCCAGCATTTT. Translating gives CASSLLGTAYSNQPQHF.

The J gene is TRBJ1-1, the V gene TRBV27; TRBD1 might be the D (6 bases). V lost 5 bases to trimming and J lost 1 base, with 14 bases between them. Germline CDR1 is MNHEY and CDR2 is SMNVEV (reference sequence). This CDR3 contains 15 residues. CDR3 sequence (DNA): TGTGCCAGCAGTATCTCGGGACACCCGAACACTGAAGCTTTCTTT. It specifies CASSISGHPNTEAFF.

This clone was recorded once. The genes are TRBV6-5 and TRBJ1-5, with a possible D match to TRBD1 (5 bases). This CDR3 has 16 amino acids. Germline loops: CDR1 MNHEY, CDR2 SVGAGI. The germline V and J ends were trimmed by 4 bases and 5 bases, with 18 bases remaining between them. The CDR3 nucleotides read TGTGCCAGCAGTTTGTTGAAGAGACAGCTACATCAGCCCCAGCATTTT. The encoded protein is CASSLLKRQLHQPQHF.

DNA of the CDR3: TGCGCCAGCAGGGAGGGGCGGAGTCACTACAATGAGCAGTTCTTC. It specifies CASREGRSHYNEQFF. The chain employs TRBV5-1 and TRBJ2-1, with D possibly matching TRBD2 (6 bases). The V and J ends lost 5 bases and 3 bases respectively, with 15 bases between them. The CDR3 spans 15 residues. Germline CDR1 is SGHRS and CDR2 is YFSETQ.

The chain recombines TRBV27 with TRBJ1-4; the D gene is possibly TRBD1 (5 bases). With 7 bases removed from V and 5 bases from J, the gap between germline ends came to 23 bases. The length of the CDR3 is 17 residues. Germline CDR1 MNHEY, CDR2 SMNVEV (reference sequence). The CDR3 spells CASTSPPLRVANEKLFF. Written as DNA, the CDR3 is TGTGCCAGCACTTCCCCCCCCCTCAGGGTGGCAAATGAAAAACTGTTTTTT.

The J gene is TRBJ2-1, the V gene TRBV7-6; TRBD2 aligns across 9 bases. Germline V gene sequence: CDR1 SGHVS, CDR2 FNYEAQ. Unmatched junction bases numbered 8, after V lost 1 base and J lost 7 bases. CDR3 length: 16 amino acids. CDR3 amino acids: CASSLGVSGSSNEQFF. The CDR3, as DNA: TGTGCCAGCAGCTTAGGGGTTAGCGGGAGTTCGAATGAGCAGTTCTTC. The full variable domain, completed using reference TRBV7-6 and TRBJ2-1, is GAGVSQSPRYKVTKRGQDVALRCDPISGHVSLYWYRQALGQGPEFLTYFNYEAQQDKSGLPNDRFSAERPEGSISTLTIQRTEQRDSAMYRCASSLGVSGSSNEQFFGPGTRLTVL.

J is TRBJ1-1 and V is TRBV18; D gene uncertain. V was cut by 3 bases and J by 0 bases, with 5 bases left in between. The CDR3 is made up of 13 amino acids. CDR1 and CDR2 (germline): KGHSH, LQKENI. CDR3 in DNA: TGTGCCAGCTCACCTCAGGTGAACACTGAAGCTTTCTTT. It specifies CASSPQVNTEAFF.

The V call is TRBV11-2, the J call TRBJ1-2, with a tentative D call TRBD1 (5 bases). Per the germline V gene, CDR1 is SGHAT and CDR2 is FQNNGV. This CDR3 has 18 amino acids. Trimming took 5 bases from V and 0 from J, leaving 22 bases between them. The CDR3 DNA follows: TGTGCCAGCAGCCAAGAAGTTAGGGTTGGGGCGGCTAACTATGGCTACACCTTC. This encodes CASSQEVRVGAANYGYTF.

The chain is built from TRBV7-6 and TRBJ2-1, with a tentative D call TRBD1 (5 bases). Trimming shortened V by 0 bases and J by 6 bases, and 6 bases separated the two germline ends. The CDR3 spans 13 residues. Germline V gives CDR1 SGHVS, CDR2 FNYEAQ. The DNA of the CDR3 is TGTGCCAGCAGCTTAGCCAGGGCCAATGAGCAGTTCTTC. Translation gives CASSLARANEQFF.

This chain connects TRBV30 to TRBJ1-3; possibly TRBD1 for D (5 bases). Germline assignment: CDR1 GTSNPN and CDR2 SVGIG (reference sequence). The CDR3 runs to 13 residues. V lost 8 bases, J lost 2 bases, and 13 bases lay in between. The CDR3 here is CARGYGTGNTIYF. DNA for the CDR3: TGTGCCCGGGGGTACGGGACTGGAAACACCATATATTTT.

The CDR3 loop reads CASSESLRDTQYF. The CDR3 coding sequence is TGCGCCAGCAGTGAGTCGTTGCGGGATACGCAGTATTTT. The chain combines TRBV10-1 with TRBJ2-3; no reliable D call. V lost 0 bases and J lost 6, with 7 bases in between. The CDR3 consists of 13 residues. CDR1 is WNHNN and CDR2 is SYGVQD in the germline V gene (reference sequence).

The chain uses TRBV27 and TRBJ1-2; 9 bases fit TRBD1. Germline CDR1 is MNHEY and CDR2 is SMNVEV (reference sequence). The trim removed 4 bases at V and 4 bases at J, leaving 7 bases unmatched. The CDR3 has 15 residues. This chain's CDR3 is CASSSGQGIIYGYTF. Written as DNA, the CDR3 is TGTGCCAGCAGTTCGGGACAGGGAATAATCTATGGCTACACCTTC.

The gene calls are TRBV19 and TRBJ2-3, with a tentative D call TRBD1 (5 bases). This CDR3 contains 15 residues. V gave up 8 bases and J gave up 6 bases, with 21 bases separating them. Germline V gene lookup returns CDR1 LNHDA and CDR2 SQIVND (reference sequence). In DNA, the CDR3 is TGTGCCAGTCGCACTGACCCAGGGTCTGGGGATACGCAGTATTTT. It specifies CASRTDPGSGDTQYF.

This chain joins TRBV10-3 and TRBJ2-7, with TRBD1 matching 8 bases. Germline trimming cut 10 bases from V and 2 bases from J; bases unmatched to any gene: 10. The CDR3 totals 14 residues. Germline V gene data show CDR1 as ENHRY and CDR2 as SYGVKD. The CDR3 nucleotides read TGTGCCACCCGTGGGACAGGCCAAGCCTACGAGCAGTACTTC. Translating gives CATRGTGQAYEQYF.

The chain employs TRBV27 and TRBJ2-1, with D possibly TRBD2 on 5 matching bases. The germline V gene has CDR1 MNHEY and CDR2 SMNVEV (reference sequence). V was pared by 8 bases and J by 8 bases, with 13 bases between. The CDR3 totals 12 residues. The CDR3 DNA sequence: TGTGCCAGCGGACCGGGAAGTTATGAGCAGTTCTTC. It yields the protein CASGPGSYEQFF.

The chain recombines TRBV5-1 with TRBJ2-5; TRBD1 matches 9 bases. The germline gives CDR1 SGHRS, CDR2 YFSETQ. This CDR3 region has 16 residues. Trimming cost V 2 bases and J 7 bases; bases outside gene matches: 12. This chain's CDR3 is CASSFAGTGFWGTQYF. In nucleotides, the CDR3 is TGCGCCAGCAGCTTTGCCGGGACAGGGTTCTGGGGGACCCAGTACTTC. The entire variable domain, with the rest obtained from reference TRBV5-1 and TRBJ2-5, is as follows: KAGVTQTPRYLIKTRGQQVTLSCSPISGHRSVSWYQQTPGQGLQFLFEYFSETQRNKGNFPGRFSGRQFSNSRSEMNVSTLELGDSALYLCASSFAGTGFWGTQYFGPGTRLLVL.

J is TRBJ2-5 and V is TRBV2, with TRBD1 matching over 9 bases. The CDR3 is 15 amino acids. Looked up from germline, CDR1 is SNHLY and CDR2 is FYNNEI. V dropped 6 bases and J dropped 7; count of bases not matched to a gene: 12. DNA of the CDR3: TGTGCCAGCAGATCCATCACAGGGGGCCCGGGGACCCAGTACTTC. This codes for CASRSITGGPGTQYF.

The rearrangement joins TRBV11-2 to TRBJ2-7; D is undetermined. The CDR3 loop spans 12 amino acids. Looked up from germline, CDR1 is SGHAT and CDR2 is FQNNGV. Trimming took 3 bases from V and 0 from J, leaving 3 bases between them. CDR3 sequence: CASSFGSYEQYF. CDR3 sequence (DNA): TGTGCCAGCAGCTTCGGCTCCTACGAGCAGTACTTC.